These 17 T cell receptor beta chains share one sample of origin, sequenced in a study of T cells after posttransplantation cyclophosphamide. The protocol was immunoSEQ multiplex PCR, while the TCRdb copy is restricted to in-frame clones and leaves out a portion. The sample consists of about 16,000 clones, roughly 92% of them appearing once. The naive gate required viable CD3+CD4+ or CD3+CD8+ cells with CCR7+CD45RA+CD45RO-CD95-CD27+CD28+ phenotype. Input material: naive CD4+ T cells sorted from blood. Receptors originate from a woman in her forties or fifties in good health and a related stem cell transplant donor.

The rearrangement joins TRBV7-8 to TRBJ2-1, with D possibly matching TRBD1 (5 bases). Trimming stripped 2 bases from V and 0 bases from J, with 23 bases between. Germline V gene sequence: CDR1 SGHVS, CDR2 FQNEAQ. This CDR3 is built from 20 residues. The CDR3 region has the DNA TGTGCCAGCAGCTTATATCGCGACAGAACTAAGAAGGGCTCCTACAATGAGCAGTTCTTC. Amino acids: CASSLYRDRTKKGSYNEQFF.

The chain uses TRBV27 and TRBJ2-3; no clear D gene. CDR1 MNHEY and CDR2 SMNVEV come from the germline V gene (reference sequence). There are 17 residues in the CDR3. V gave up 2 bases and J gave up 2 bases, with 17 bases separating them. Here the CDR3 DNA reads TGTGCCAGCAGTTTAACGTACAGTGAACCTACCACAGATACGCAGTATTTT. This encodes CASSLTYSEPTTDTQYF.

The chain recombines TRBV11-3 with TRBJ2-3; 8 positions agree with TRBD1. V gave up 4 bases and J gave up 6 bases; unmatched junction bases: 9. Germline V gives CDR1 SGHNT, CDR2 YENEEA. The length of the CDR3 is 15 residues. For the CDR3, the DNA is TGTGCCAGCAGCTATGACAGGGGACGAGGGGATACGCAGTATTTT. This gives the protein CASSYDRGRGDTQYF. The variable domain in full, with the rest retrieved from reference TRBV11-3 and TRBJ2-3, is EAGVVQSPRYKIIEKKQPVAFWCNPISGHNTLYWYLQNLGQGPELLIRYENEEAVDDSQLPKDRFSAERLKGVDSTLKIQPAELGDSAVYLCASSYDRGRGDTQYFGPGTRLTVL.

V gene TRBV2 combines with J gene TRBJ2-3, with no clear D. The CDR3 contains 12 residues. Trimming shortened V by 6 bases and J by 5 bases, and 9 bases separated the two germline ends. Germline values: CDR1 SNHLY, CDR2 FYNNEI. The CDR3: CASRLGGDTQYF. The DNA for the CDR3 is TGTGCCAGCAGGCTAGGTGGAGATACGCAGTATTTT.

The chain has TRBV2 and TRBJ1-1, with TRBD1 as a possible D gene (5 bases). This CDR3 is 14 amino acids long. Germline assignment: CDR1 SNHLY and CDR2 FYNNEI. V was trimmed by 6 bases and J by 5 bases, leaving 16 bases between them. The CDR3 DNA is TGTGCCAGCAGCGTGGAATCGGGGGAGACTGAAGCTTTCTTT. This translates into CASSVESGETEAFF.

The CDR3 nucleotides read TGTGCCAGCAGTCGCGACGGCTCACACGACAAAAGTCGGGCCAACGTCCTGACTTTC. Protein sequence: CASSRDGSHDKSRANVLTF. This rearrangement joins TRBV6-4 to TRBJ2-6; D remains unclear. Deletions cut 5 bases from V and 5 bases from J, with 25 bases between. The germline V gene has CDR1 MRHNA and CDR2 SNTAGT. The CDR3 length is 19 residues.

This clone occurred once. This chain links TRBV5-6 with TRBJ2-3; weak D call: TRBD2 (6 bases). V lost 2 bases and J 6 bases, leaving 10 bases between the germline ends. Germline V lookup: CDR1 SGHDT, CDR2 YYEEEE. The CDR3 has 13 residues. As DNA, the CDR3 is TGTGCCAGCAGCTTAGTCGCGGGGGATACGCAGTATTTT. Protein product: CASSLVAGDTQYF.

DNA of the CDR3: TGCGCCAGCAGCCCTGCGGCCGCAACTAATGAAAAACTGTTTTTT. It translates to CASSPAAATNEKLFF. The chain links TRBV5-1 to TRBJ1-4; no clear D. The germline V gene has CDR1 SGHRS and CDR2 YFSETQ. The CDR3 spans 15 residues. The V end was cut by 4 bases, the J end by 0 bases, with 10 bases between.

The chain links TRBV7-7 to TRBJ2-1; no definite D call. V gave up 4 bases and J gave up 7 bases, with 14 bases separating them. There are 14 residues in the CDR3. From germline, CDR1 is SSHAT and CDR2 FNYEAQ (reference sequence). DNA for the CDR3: TGTGCCAGCAGCTCGTTCCCAGGTCAGAATGAGCAGTTCTTC. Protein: CASSSFPGQNEQFF.

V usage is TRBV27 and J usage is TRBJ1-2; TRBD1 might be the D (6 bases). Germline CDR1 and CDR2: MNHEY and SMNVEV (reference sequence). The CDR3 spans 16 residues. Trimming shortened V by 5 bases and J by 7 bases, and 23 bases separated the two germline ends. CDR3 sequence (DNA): TGTGCCAGCAGTCTACAACCCCGACAGGTAACCAGTGGCTACACCTTC. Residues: CASSLQPRQVTSGYTF.

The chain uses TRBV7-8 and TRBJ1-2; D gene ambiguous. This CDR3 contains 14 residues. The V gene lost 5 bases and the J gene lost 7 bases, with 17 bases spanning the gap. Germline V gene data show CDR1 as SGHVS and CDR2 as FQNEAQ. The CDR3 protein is CASSPRGQSRGYTF. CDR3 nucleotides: TGTGCCAGCAGCCCTCGCGGGCAGAGTCGTGGCTACACCTTC.

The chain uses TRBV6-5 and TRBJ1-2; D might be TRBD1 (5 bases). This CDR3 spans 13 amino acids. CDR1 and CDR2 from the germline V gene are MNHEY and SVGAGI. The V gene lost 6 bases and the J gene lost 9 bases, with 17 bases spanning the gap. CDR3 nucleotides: TGTGCCAGCAGGCGTACCCAGGGTGCGAGCTACACCTTC. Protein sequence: CASRRTQGASYTF.

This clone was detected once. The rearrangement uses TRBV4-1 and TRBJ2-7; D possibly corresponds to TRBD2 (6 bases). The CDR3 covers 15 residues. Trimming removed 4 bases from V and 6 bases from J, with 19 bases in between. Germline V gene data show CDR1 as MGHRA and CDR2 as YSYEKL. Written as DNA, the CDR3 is TGCGCCAGCAGCCCGCGGGGCGGACCTGACACCGAGCAGTACTTC. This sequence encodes CASSPRGGPDTEQYF.

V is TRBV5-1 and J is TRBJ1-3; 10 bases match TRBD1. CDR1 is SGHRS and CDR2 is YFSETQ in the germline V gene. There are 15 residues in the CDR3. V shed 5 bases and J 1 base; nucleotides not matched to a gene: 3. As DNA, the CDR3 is TGCGCCAGCAGTTGGGGACAGGGGTCTGGAAACACCATATATTTT. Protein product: CASSWGQGSGNTIYF.

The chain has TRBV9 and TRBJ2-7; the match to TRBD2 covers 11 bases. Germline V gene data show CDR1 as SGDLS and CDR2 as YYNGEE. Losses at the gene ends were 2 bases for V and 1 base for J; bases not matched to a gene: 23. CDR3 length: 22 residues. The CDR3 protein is CASSVSTGTSGDLTSKSYEQYF. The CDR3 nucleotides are TGTGCCAGCAGCGTTTCAACCGGGACTAGCGGCGATCTTACCTCTAAGTCCTACGAGCAGTACTTC.

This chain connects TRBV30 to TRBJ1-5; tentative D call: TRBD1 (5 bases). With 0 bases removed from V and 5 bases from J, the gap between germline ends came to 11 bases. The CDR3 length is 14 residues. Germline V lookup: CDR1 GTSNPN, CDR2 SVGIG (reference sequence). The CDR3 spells CAWSVSTDYQPQHF. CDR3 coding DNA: TGTGCCTGGAGTGTATCGACAGACTATCAGCCCCAGCATTTT.

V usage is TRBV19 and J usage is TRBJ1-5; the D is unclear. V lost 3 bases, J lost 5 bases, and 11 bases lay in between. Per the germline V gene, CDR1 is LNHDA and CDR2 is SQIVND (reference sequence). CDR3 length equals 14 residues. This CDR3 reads CASSMLGGYQPQHF. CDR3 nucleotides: TGTGCCAGTAGTATGCTAGGAGGGTATCAGCCCCAGCATTTT.